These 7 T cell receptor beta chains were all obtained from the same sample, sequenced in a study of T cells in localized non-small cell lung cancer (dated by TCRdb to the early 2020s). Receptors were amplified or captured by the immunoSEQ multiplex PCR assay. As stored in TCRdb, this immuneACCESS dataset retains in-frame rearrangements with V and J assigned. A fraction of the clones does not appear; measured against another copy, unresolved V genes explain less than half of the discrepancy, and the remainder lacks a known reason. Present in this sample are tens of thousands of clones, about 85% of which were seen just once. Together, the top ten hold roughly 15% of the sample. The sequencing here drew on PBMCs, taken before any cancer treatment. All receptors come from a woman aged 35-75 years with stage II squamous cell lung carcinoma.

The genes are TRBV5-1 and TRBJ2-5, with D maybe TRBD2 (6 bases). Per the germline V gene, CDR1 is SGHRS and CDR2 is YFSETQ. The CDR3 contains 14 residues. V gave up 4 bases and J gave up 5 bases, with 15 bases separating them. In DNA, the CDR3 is TGCGCCAGCAGCGGTAGGACTGCGGGGGAGACCCAGTACTTC. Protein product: CASSGRTAGETQYF.

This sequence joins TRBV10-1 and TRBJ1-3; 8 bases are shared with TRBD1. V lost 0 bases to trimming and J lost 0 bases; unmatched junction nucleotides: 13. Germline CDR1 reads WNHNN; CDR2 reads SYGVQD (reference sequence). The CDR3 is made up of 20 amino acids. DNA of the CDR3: TGCGCCAGCAGTGAGTCGGGGGGACAGGAGGTCGCCGACTCTGGAAACACCATATATTTT. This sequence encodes CASSESGGQEVADSGNTIYF.

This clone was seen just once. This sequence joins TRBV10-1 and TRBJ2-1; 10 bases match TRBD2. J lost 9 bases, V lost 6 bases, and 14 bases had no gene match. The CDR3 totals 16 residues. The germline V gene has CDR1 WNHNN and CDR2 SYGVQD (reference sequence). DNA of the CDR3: TGCGCCAGCAGACCCAAAGCGGGAGGGCCGTGGGGTGAGCAGTTCTTC. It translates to CASRPKAGGPWGEQFF.

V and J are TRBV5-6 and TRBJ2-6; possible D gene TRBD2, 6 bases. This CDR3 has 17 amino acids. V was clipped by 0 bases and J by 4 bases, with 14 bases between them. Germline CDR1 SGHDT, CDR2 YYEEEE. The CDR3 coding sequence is TGTGCCAGCAGCTTGGCTTGGCGGGGCGCAGGGGCCAACGTCCTGACTTTC. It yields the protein CASSLAWRGAGANVLTF. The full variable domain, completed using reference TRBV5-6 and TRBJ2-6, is DAGVTQSPTHLIKTRGQQVTLRCSPKSGHDTVSWYQQALGQGPQFIFQYYEEEERQRGNFPDRFSGHQFPNYSSELNVNALLLGDSALYLCASSLAWRGAGANVLTFGAGSRLTVL.

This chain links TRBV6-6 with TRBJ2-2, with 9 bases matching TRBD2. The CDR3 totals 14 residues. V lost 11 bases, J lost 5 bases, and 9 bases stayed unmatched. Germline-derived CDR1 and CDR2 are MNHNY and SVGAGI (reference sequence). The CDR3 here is CAAGAAGGTGELFF. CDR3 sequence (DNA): TGTGCCGCTGGGGCCGCGGGAGGGACCGGGGAGCTGTTTTTT.

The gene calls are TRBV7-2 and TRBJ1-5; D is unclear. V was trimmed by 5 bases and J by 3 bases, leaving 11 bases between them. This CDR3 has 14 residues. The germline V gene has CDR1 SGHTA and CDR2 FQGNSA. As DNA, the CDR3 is TGTGCCAGCAGCCACGGGTCTGCCAATCAGCCCCAGCATTTT. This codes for CASSHGSANQPQHF.

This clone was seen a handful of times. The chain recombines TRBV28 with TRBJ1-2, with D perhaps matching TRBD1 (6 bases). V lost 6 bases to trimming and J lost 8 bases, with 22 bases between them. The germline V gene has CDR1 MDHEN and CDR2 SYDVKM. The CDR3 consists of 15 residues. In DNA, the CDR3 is TGTGCCAGCAGACAAAGCCGCGGCAGGGGAGCCGGCTACACCTTC. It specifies CASRQSRGRGAGYTF.